This is a list of T cell receptor beta chains from one sample in a study of blood T cells in healthy people across ages. TCRdb independently ran MiXCR on the 5' RACE reads; one entry per CDR3 protein. In the table there are about 1.8 million distinct CDR3 sequences, about 50% of which are singletons. Sequencing was carried out using blood. The receptors originated from a woman aged 40-49 years in good health. Both conserved end residues are part of each CDR3. D genes are given only for firm matches. Clone size appears in some rows only: once, few, many, or a class for an expanded clone.

CAAGSPYTDTQYF,TGTGCCGCGGGTAGTCCTTACACAGATACGCAGTATTTT,TRBV28,-,TRBJ2-3,-
CASSYSASESYEQYF,TGTGCCAGCAGTTACTCGGCTAGCGAGTCCTACGAGCAGTACTTC,TRBV6-5,few,TRBJ2-7,-
CSARARPGGLNYEQYF,TGCAGTGCTAGAGCCCGTCCGGGGGGACTGAACTACGAGCAGTACTTC,TRBV20-1,-,TRBJ2-7,TRBD2
CASSFAFPGRRPQETQYF,TGTGCCAGCAGTTTTGCTTTTCCGGGGAGGCGCCCTCAAGAGACCCAGTACTTC,TRBV27,-,TRBJ2-5,-
CATSGERGTHEQYF,TGTGCCACCAGCGGAGAAAGGGGCACCCACGAGCAGTACTTC,TRBV24-1,once,TRBJ2-7,-
CASSEPPRTDNEQYF,TGTGCCAGCAGCGAGCCCCCCCGGACGGACAATGAGCAGTACTTC,TRBV13,-,TRBJ2-4,-
CSARDVRYSYEQYF,TGCAGTGCTAGAGATGTCAGGTACTCCTACGAGCAGTACTTC,TRBV20-1,-,TRBJ2-7,-
CASSTDRRSDTQYF,TGTGCCAGCAGCACCGACAGGAGGTCAGATACGCAGTATTTT,TRBV3-1,-,TRBJ2-3,-
CASKSSTTGYYEQFF,TGCGCCAGCAAATCCTCCACGACAGGCTACTACGAGCAGTTCTTC,TRBV5-1,-,TRBJ2-1,-
CASSSQGARSPLHF,TGTGCCAGCAGTTCCCAGGGGGCGAGATCACCCCTCCACTTT,TRBV6-5,-,TRBJ1-6,TRBD1
CASSRTSPHEQYF,TGTGCCAGCAGTCGGACAAGTCCCCACGAGCAGTACTTC,TRBV28,few,TRBJ2-7,-
CASSFQQVGETQYF,TGCGCCAGCAGCTTCCAACAGGTGGGAGAGACCCAGTACTTC,TRBV5-1,-,TRBJ2-5,-
CASSSDLGTGDQETQYF,TGTGCCAGCAGTTCCGACCTGGGGACAGGAGACCAAGAGACCCAGTACTTC,TRBV28,once,TRBJ2-5,TRBD1
CASSQGGAETQFF,TGTGCCAGCAGCCAAGGGGGGGCTGAGACCCAGTTCTTC,TRBV3-1,-,TRBJ2-1,-
CSARLRENILQETQYF,TGCAGTGCCCGGCTGCGGGAAAACATACTGCAAGAGACCCAGTACTTC,TRBV20-1,-,TRBJ2-5,-
CASRGQKDGYTF,TGTGCCAGCAGGGGACAGAAGGATGGCTACACCTTC,TRBV12-3/TRBV12-4,-,TRBJ1-2,TRBD1
CSVPTKEWQYF,TGCAGCGTCCCGACTAAGGAGTGGCAGTATTTT,TRBV29-1,few,TRBJ2-3,-
CASSFSGEEFF,TGTGCCAGCAGTTTTTCCGGGGAGGAGTTCTTC,TRBV12-3/TRBV12-4,few,TRBJ2-1,-
CASSPTGINEKLFF,TGTGCCAGCAGCCCCACAGGGATTAATGAAAAACTGTTTTTT,TRBV6-5,-,TRBJ1-4,-
CASRMTGENYGYTF,TGTGCCAGCCGTATGACGGGGGAAAACTATGGCTACACCTTC,TRBV7-2,-,TRBJ1-2,-
CSALGQGNEAFF,TGCAGTGCTCTCGGGCAGGGTAATGAAGCTTTCTTT,TRBV20-1,-,TRBJ1-1,-
CAISESAGVDEKLFF,TGTGCCATCAGTGAGTCGGCAGGGGTCGATGAAAAACTGTTTTTT,TRBV10-3,few,TRBJ1-4,-
CASRTGRNTDTQYF,TGTGCCAGCAGAACGGGGCGAAACACAGATACGCAGTATTTT,TRBV28,-,TRBJ2-3,-
CASSPTGTGYTDTQYF,TGTGCCAGCAGTCCTACCGGGACGGGCTACACAGATACGCAGTATTTT,TRBV9,-,TRBJ2-3,-
CASSLRTGGETQYF,TGTGCCAGCAGTCTCCGCACAGGGGGGGAGACCCAGTACTTC,TRBV7-7,many,TRBJ2-5,TRBD1
CASPLRRVSDSNQPQHF,TGTGCCAGCCCGCTGAGGAGGGTGAGCGACTCCAATCAGCCCCAGCATTTT,TRBV6-1,few,TRBJ1-5,-
CASSYTGLAGIEQFF,TGTGCCAGCAGTTACACGGGACTAGCGGGAATTGAGCAGTTCTTC,TRBV6-2/TRBV6-3,few,TRBJ2-1,TRBD2
CASSPKEGARDTEAFF,TGTGCCAGCAGCCCTAAGGAGGGGGCGCGGGACACTGAAGCTTTCTTT,TRBV7-9,-,TRBJ1-1,TRBD1
CASTPVGGAEAFF,TGTGCCAGTACCCCCGTAGGAGGCGCTGAAGCTTTCTTT,TRBV19,-,TRBJ1-1,-
CASSQETGRTNEKLFF,TGCGCCAGCAGCCAGGAAACAGGGCGGACTAATGAAAAACTGTTTTTT,TRBV4-3,-,TRBJ1-4,-
CSAKTIQTGYNEQFF,TGCAGTGCTAAAACCATACAAACAGGGTACAATGAGCAGTTCTTC,TRBV20-1,-,TRBJ2-1,-
CASDTGDEQFF,TGTGCCAGCGATACAGGGGATGAGCAGTTCTTC,TRBV6-2/TRBV6-3,-,TRBJ2-1,TRBD1
CSVATDSNQPQHF,TGCAGCGTTGCTACAGATAGCAATCAGCCCCAGCATTTT,TRBV29-1,-,TRBJ1-5,-
CASSRPPQETNSGANVLTF,TGTGCCAGCAGTAGACCTCCGCAAGAAACTAACTCTGGGGCCAACGTCCTGACTTTC,TRBV6-1,-,TRBJ2-6,-
CASSLEGTAYSPLHF,TGTGCCAGCAGCTTAGAGGGGACAGCGTATTCACCCCTCCACTTT,TRBV7-9,-,TRBJ1-6,TRBD1
CASRFPGQSYNEQYF,TGTGCCAGCAGATTCCCGGGACAGTCCTACAATGAGCAGTACTTC,TRBV28,-,TRBJ2-7,TRBD1
CSASTGSPEGDTQYF,TGCAGTGCTAGTACAGGGTCCCCCGAGGGAGATACGCAGTATTTT,TRBV20-1,-,TRBJ2-3,-
CSVEGGTDNYGYTF,TGCAGCGTTGAAGGGGGGACGGATAACTATGGCTACACCTTC,TRBV29-1,-,TRBJ1-2,-
CSARIRAGTDNEQFF,TGCAGTGCTAGAATCAGGGCGGGGACGGACAATGAGCAGTTCTTC,TRBV20-1,-,TRBJ2-1,-
CASSQGQTGELFF,TGTGCCAGCAGTCAGGGGCAAACCGGGGAGCTGTTTTTT,TRBV7-8,-,TRBJ2-2,-
CASRRYRDTLGKQETQYF,TGTGCCAGCAGACGCTACAGGGACACCCTAGGAAAACAAGAGACCCAGTACTTC,TRBV7-2,-,TRBJ2-5,-
CASSFTGAYNEQFF,TGTGCCAGCAGCTTCACCGGGGCCTACAATGAGCAGTTCTTC,TRBV11-2,few,TRBJ2-1,-
CSARDPAGGNQPQHF,TGCAGTGCTAGAGATCCTGCGGGGGGCAATCAGCCCCAGCATTTT,TRBV20-1,-,TRBJ1-5,-
CASSLGRAKWHF,TGTGCCAGCAGTTTAGGCAGGGCCAAATGGCATTTT,TRBV28,-,TRBJ1-5,-
CSARKPGPSNQPQHF,TGCAGTGCTAGAAAACCCGGGCCCAGCAATCAGCCCCAGCATTTT,TRBV20-1,once,TRBJ1-5,-
CSARDRVRGEQYF,TGCAGTGCTAGGGACCGGGTACGAGGCGAGCAGTACTTC,TRBV20-1,-,TRBJ2-7,-
CASSELAVSYNEQFF,TGTGCCAGCAGTGAACTAGCGGTCTCCTACAATGAGCAGTTCTTC,TRBV6-1,few,TRBJ2-1,TRBD2
CASSGEGHTDTQYF,TGTGCCAGCAGCGGCGAAGGGCACACAGATACGCAGTATTTT,TRBV13,few,TRBJ2-3,-
CASSFSQTYNEQFF,TGCGCCAGCAGCTTCTCCCAGACCTACAATGAGCAGTTCTTC,TRBV5-1,-,TRBJ2-1,-
CSATSRILGTEAFF,TGCAGTGCTACATCCAGGATTCTGGGCACTGAAGCTTTCTTT,TRBV20-1,few,TRBJ1-1,-
CASSVAPSGGTDTQYF,TGTGCCAGCAGCGTAGCGCCTAGCGGCGGCACAGATACGCAGTATTTT,TRBV9,-,TRBJ2-3,TRBD2
CACSKTGDNQPQHF,TGCGCCTGCAGCAAGACAGGGGACAATCAGCCCCAGCATTTT,TRBV5-1,-,TRBJ1-5,TRBD1
CASSRSKDTDTQYF,TGTGCCAGCAGCCGCAGCAAGGACACAGATACGCAGTATTTT,TRBV16,-,TRBJ2-3,-
CASSFQGQRYSNQPQHF,TGTGCCAGCAGTTTTCAAGGACAACGATATAGCAATCAGCCCCAGCATTTT,TRBV12-3/TRBV12-4,few,TRBJ1-5,-
CASSQQGQGGTGELFF,TGCGCCAGCAGCCAACAAGGACAGGGTGGCACCGGGGAGCTGTTTTTT,TRBV4-1,-,TRBJ2-2,TRBD1